The 32 T cell receptor beta chains given below trace back to one sample, sequenced in a study of OX40 agonist ivuxolimab in advanced cancers. The repertoire was sequenced with immunoSEQ multiplex PCR; TCRdb's copy has only in-frame clones and lacks some. Of about 48,000 clones detected, about 92% appear once; the ten largest clones hold 5.5% to 7.5%. Sequences were derived from CD4+ or CD8+ T cells sorted from blood, sampled in a trial of the OX40 agonist ivuxolimab. These receptors originate from an adult with an advanced solid tumor such as melanoma, head and neck, liver or kidney cancer.

The J gene is TRBJ1-2, the V gene TRBV6-6; D gene ambiguous. Trimming shortened V by 6 bases and J by 3 bases, and 8 bases separated the two germline ends. Per the germline V gene, CDR1 is MNHNY and CDR2 is SVGAGI (reference sequence). The CDR3 is 12 amino acids. The CDR3 DNA reads TGTGCCAGCAGCCTGATAGACTATGGCTACACCTTC. It codes for CASSLIDYGYTF.

Note on this clone: One end of the junction does not line up with germline, which may come from a read error. V gene TRBV11-2 combines with J gene TRBJ2-1, with 7 bases aligning to TRBD2. This CDR3 is built from 16 residues. CDR1 is SGHAT and CDR2 is FQNNGV in the germline V gene. The CDR3 here is CASRLVADGRKTEQFF. The DNA of the CDR3 is TGTGCCAGCAGATTAGTCGCGGACGGGAGGAAGACTGAGCAGTTCTTC.

The chain joins TRBV5-1 to TRBJ2-7; 8 nucleotides match TRBD1. Unmatched junction bases numbered 14, after V lost 1 base and J lost 2 bases. The CDR3 contains 18 residues. Germline V gene sequence: CDR1 SGHRS, CDR2 YFSETQ. Here the CDR3 reads CASSLFPAGGTGTYEQYF. In nucleotides, the CDR3 is TGCGCCAGCAGCTTGTTTCCGGCGGGCGGGACAGGTACCTACGAGCAGTACTTC.

The V call is TRBV2, the J call TRBJ2-1; D is perhaps TRBD2 (6 bases). V lost 5 bases and J lost 2, with 19 bases in between. Germline V lookup: CDR1 SNHLY, CDR2 FYNNEI. This CDR3 spans 17 amino acids. In DNA, the CDR3 is TGTGCCAGCAGTCCTCCTTCCGGGACTTCTACCTACAATGAGCAGTTCTTC. Residues: CASSPPSGTSTYNEQFF.

The rearrangement links TRBV30 to TRBJ2-7, with 9 bases matching TRBD2. The CDR3 consists of 14 residues. From germline, CDR1 is GTSNPN and CDR2 SVGIG (reference sequence). V lost 5 bases, J lost 1 base, and 6 bases stayed unmatched. The CDR3 DNA is TGTGCCTGGGTATCTAGCGGGAAATCCTACGAGCAGTACTTC. As protein: CAWVSSGKSYEQYF.

The chain employs TRBV5-8 and TRBJ2-7; 9 bases are a match to TRBD1. V dropped 3 bases and J dropped 2; count of bases not matched to a gene: 12. The germline gives CDR1 SGHTS, CDR2 YDEGEE. There are 17 residues in the CDR3. The CDR3 protein is CASSSKLDRGSPYEQYV. The CDR3 DNA is TGTGCCAGCAGCTCAAAACTGGACAGGGGCTCTCCCTACGAGCAGTACGTC.

The rearrangement links TRBV19 to TRBJ2-7; 10 nucleotides align to TRBD2. The CDR3 loop spans 14 amino acids. CDR1 is LNHDA and CDR2 is SQIVND in the germline V gene (reference sequence). V dropped 9 bases and J dropped 5; count of bases not matched to a gene: 10. The CDR3 sequence is CASSASGSCHEQYF. CDR3 nucleotides: TGTGCCAGCTCCGCTAGCGGGAGTTGCCACGAGCAGTACTTC.

This chain joins TRBV19 and TRBJ2-6, with D maybe TRBD1 (6 bases). The germline V gene encodes CDR1 LNHDA and CDR2 SQIVND (reference sequence). The CDR3 is 18 residues long. V gave up 4 bases and J gave up 2 bases, with 18 bases separating them. The CDR3, as DNA: TGTGCCAGTAGTAGCCGGGACATTGGGCTTGCTGGGGCCAACGTCCTGACTTTC. Amino acids: CASSSRDIGLAGANVLTF.

This clone was observed once. The V gene is TRBV9, the J gene TRBJ1-4; 8 nucleotides match TRBD1. After removal of 3 bases from V and 8 bases from J, the junction contained 9 bases not matched to a gene. In germline, CDR1 is SGDLS, CDR2 YYNGEE. This CDR3 comprises 15 residues. The DNA for the CDR3 is TGTGCCAGCAGCGGACCCGGGACAGGCAGGGAAAAACTGTTTTTT. Encoded protein: CASSGPGTGREKLFF.

The chain has TRBV6-6 and TRBJ1-4; perhaps TRBD1 as D (5 bases). Germline CDR1 MNHNY, CDR2 SVGAGI (reference sequence). The CDR3 is 16 amino acids. V was cut by 7 bases and J by 2 bases, with 17 bases left in between. The CDR3 DNA reads TGTGCCAGCATTGGGGGACGGGTCTCGACTAATGAAAAACTGTTTTTT. Protein: CASIGGRVSTNEKLFF.

The genes are TRBV10-1 and TRBJ2-2; D gene unclear. Trimming left V 2 bases short and J 6 bases short, with 4 bases between. Germline V lookup: CDR1 WNHNN, CDR2 SYGVQD (reference sequence). The CDR3 contains 12 residues. The CDR3 here is CASSELPGELFF. Written as DNA, the CDR3 is TGCGCCAGCAGTGAGCTACCCGGGGAGCTGTTTTTT.

The genes are TRBV4-2 and TRBJ1-3; D possibly corresponds to TRBD1 (6 bases). The CDR3 is 16 residues long. V was pared by 0 bases and J by 0 bases, with 9 bases between. Germline values: CDR1 LGHNA, CDR2 YNFKEQ. In nucleotides, the CDR3 is TGTGCCAGCAGCCAAGATAGGACAGCCTCTGGAAACACCATATATTTT. Residues: CASSQDRTASGNTIYF.

The J gene is TRBJ1-1, the V gene TRBV27, with a tentative D call TRBD1 (6 bases). This CDR3 is built from 17 residues. Between the trimmed V and J ends, which lost 6 bases and 3 bases, there was a span of 23 bases. Germline-derived CDR1 and CDR2 are MNHEY and SMNVEV (reference sequence). The CDR3 nucleotides read TGTGCCAGCAGCCCAATTGAGCCAGGGGTAGGGTACACTGAAGCTTTCTTT. This translates into CASSPIEPGVGYTEAFF.

The rearrangement joins TRBV11-2 to TRBJ2-3; 10 bases fit TRBD2. Germline V CDR1 and CDR2: SGHAT, FQNNGV. The V gene end was trimmed by 7 bases and the J gene end by 3 bases; junction bases not matched to a gene: 7. CDR3 size: 15 residues. The DNA of the CDR3 is TGTGCCAGCATCGGCGGGACTAGCGAGACAGATACGCAGTATTTT. This codes for CASIGGTSETDTQYF.

The V and J genes are TRBV5-5 and TRBJ2-7; D remains ambiguous. The CDR3 contains 13 residues. V was shortened by 4 bases and J by 3 bases, with 11 bases between the two germline ends. The germline V gene encodes CDR1 SGHKS and CDR2 YYEKEE (reference sequence). The CDR3 bases are TGTGCCAGCAGCCTCGGTTCGGACTACGAGCAGTACTTC. Its translation is CASSLGSDYEQYF. The complete variable domain, with remaining parts taken from reference TRBV5-5 and TRBJ2-7, reads DAGVTQSPTHLIKTRGQQVTLRCSPISGHKSVSWYQQVLGQGPQFIFQYYEKEERGRGNFPDRFSARQFPNYSSELNVNALLLGDSALYLCASSLGSDYEQYFGPGTRLTVT.

The gene calls are TRBV5-4 and TRBJ2-1; no clear D. V lost 2 bases, J lost 1 base, and 7 bases lay in between. The CDR3 contains 14 residues. Germline CDR1 is SGHNT and CDR2 is YYREEE (reference sequence). CDR3: CASSFTDSYNEQFF. CDR3 nucleotide sequence: TGTGCCAGCAGCTTCACGGATTCCTACAATGAGCAGTTCTTC.

This rearrangement joins TRBV6-1 to TRBJ1-4; D is uncertain. Trimming left V 6 bases short and J 1 base short, with 12 bases between. The CDR3 contains 15 residues. CDR1 is MNHNS and CDR2 is SASEGT in the germline V gene. The CDR3 protein is CASREPARTNEKLFF. Here the CDR3 DNA reads TGTGCCAGCAGGGAACCGGCGAGAACTAATGAAAAACTGTTTTTT.

The rearrangement uses TRBV28 and TRBJ1-2; D is unclear. Trimming left V 3 bases short and J 0 bases short, with 5 bases between. Germline V lookup: CDR1 MDHEN, CDR2 SYDVKM. The CDR3 covers 13 residues. CDR3 amino acids: CASSFGSNYGYTF. CDR3 nucleotide sequence: TGTGCCAGCAGTTTTGGCTCTAACTATGGCTACACCTTC.

The CDR3 here is CATSAQGPEGEKLFF. In nucleotides, the CDR3 is TGTGCCACCAGCGCACAGGGGCCGGAAGGTGAAAAACTGTTTTTT. J is TRBJ1-4 and V is TRBV15, with TRBD1 matching over 7 bases. V shed 5 bases, J shed 7 bases, and the junction held 10 bases outside the gene matches. This CDR3 has 15 residues. From germline, CDR1 is LNHNV and CDR2 YYDKDF (reference sequence). The complete variable domain, with remaining parts taken from reference TRBV15 and TRBJ1-4, reads DAMVIQNPRYQVTQFGKPVTLSCSQTLNHNVMYWYQQKSSQAPKLLFHYYDKDFNNEADTPDNFQSRRPNTSFCFLDIRSPGLGDTAMYLCATSAQGPEGEKLFFGSGTQLSVL.

The chain carries TRBV2 and TRBJ2-1, with TRBD1 identical over 8 bases. Trimming cost V 6 bases and J 4 bases; bases outside gene matches: 8. Looked up from germline, CDR1 is SNHLY and CDR2 is FYNNEI. The CDR3 totals 15 residues. The CDR3 nucleotides are TGTGCCAGCAGGCTGGGGCAGGGGGCTTACAATGAGCAGTTCTTC. Its protein is CASRLGQGAYNEQFF.

The chain has TRBV14 and TRBJ2-2; a weak D match, TRBD1 (6 bases). The V end lost 3 bases, the J end lost 4 bases, and 9 bases lay between the germline ends. The CDR3 totals 14 residues. Germline CDR1 reads SGHDN; CDR2 reads FVKESK. The CDR3 DNA is TGTGCCAGCAGCCAGTGGACAGCCACCGGGGAGCTGTTTTTT. It yields the protein CASSQWTATGELFF.

The genes are TRBV5-5 and TRBJ1-1, with a possible D match to TRBD1 (5 bases). The CDR3 is made up of 14 amino acids. V lost 5 bases and J 5 bases, leaving 16 bases between the germline ends. CDR1 and CDR2 (germline): SGHKS, YYEKEE (reference sequence). CDR3 sequence (DNA): TGTGCCAGCAGTCTCGGGGGAAGTCGGACTGAAGCTTTCTTT. The encoded protein is CASSLGGSRTEAFF. The full variable domain, completed using reference TRBV5-5 and TRBJ1-1, is DAGVTQSPTHLIKTRGQQVTLRCSPISGHKSVSWYQQVLGQGPQFIFQYYEKEERGRGNFPDRFSARQFPNYSSELNVNALLLGDSALYLCASSLGGSRTEAFFGQGTRLTVV.

V usage is TRBV9 and J usage is TRBJ1-1; 8 nucleotides match TRBD1. This CDR3 is 15 amino acids long. The J segment lost 1 base and the V segment lost 3 bases, leaving 5 bases of the junction unmatched. Germline loops: CDR1 SGDLS, CDR2 YYNGEE. This CDR3 is CASSADRGGNTEAFF. As DNA, the CDR3 is TGTGCCAGCAGCGCCGACAGGGGAGGGAACACTGAAGCTTTCTTT.

The chain recombines TRBV4-1 with TRBJ2-3, with D unclear. Germline-derived CDR1 and CDR2 are MGHRA and YSYEKL. V lost 3 bases to trimming and J lost 3 bases, with 7 bases between them. This CDR3 spans 13 amino acids. CDR3 DNA sequence: TGCGCCAGCAGCCAGGCCCCTACAGATACGCAGTATTTT. Translating it yields CASSQAPTDTQYF.

This chain links TRBV5-6 with TRBJ2-7; 7 bases line up with TRBD2. The V segment lost 2 bases and the J segment 2 bases; nucleotides outside the gene matches: 4. The CDR3 extends over 14 amino acids. Germline loops: CDR1 SGHDT, CDR2 YYEEEE. CDR3 region: CASSFGGVTYEQYF. The CDR3 nucleotides are TGTGCCAGCAGCTTTGGGGGGGTTACCTACGAGCAGTACTTC.

The CDR3 loop is CASSLDNGNGYTF. The CDR3, as DNA: TGTGCCAGCAGTTTAGACAACGGGAATGGCTACACCTTC. This rearrangement joins TRBV27 to TRBJ1-2, with D hard to call. Germline-derived CDR1 and CDR2 are MNHEY and SMNVEV (reference sequence). The V end lost 2 bases, the J end lost 6 bases, and 10 bases lay between the germline ends. CDR3 length equals 13 residues.

V is TRBV5-6 and J is TRBJ1-4; D may be TRBD1 (6 bases). Germline CDR1 SGHDT, CDR2 YYEEEE. This CDR3 spans 15 amino acids. V was cut by 2 bases and J by 8 bases, with 16 bases left in between. In DNA, the CDR3 is TGTGCCAGCAGCTTCTGGGGGGCCGGTTGGGAAAAACTGTTTTTT. Protein: CASSFWGAGWEKLFF.

This sequence joins TRBV10-3 and TRBJ2-1; 7 bases map to TRBD1. CDR1 and CDR2 from the germline V gene are ENHRY and SYGVKD. V was clipped by 6 bases and J by 9 bases; unmatched bases: 20. The CDR3 has 17 amino acids. The CDR3 here is CAISELPGQAHMGEQFF. In DNA, the CDR3 is TGTGCCATCAGCGAACTACCAGGACAGGCACACATGGGTGAGCAGTTCTTC.

The V gene is TRBV7-6, the J gene TRBJ2-5; 9 positions match TRBD2. The CDR3 is 15 amino acids. V shed 5 bases, J shed 2 bases, and the junction held 6 bases outside the gene matches. Germline CDR1 SGHVS, CDR2 FNYEAQ. CDR3 loop: CASSPGAGGQETQYF. The CDR3 coding sequence is TGTGCCAGCAGCCCCGGAGCGGGGGGACAAGAGACCCAGTACTTC.

The CDR3 reads CASSLTRMNTEAFF. CDR3 nucleotide sequence: TGTGCCAGCAGTCTGACAAGGATGAACACTGAAGCTTTCTTT. This chain connects TRBV28 to TRBJ1-1; D gene unclear. Germline V lookup: CDR1 MDHEN, CDR2 SYDVKM. The CDR3 covers 14 residues. The V end was cut by 5 bases, the J end by 0 bases, with 10 bases between.

The chain has TRBV7-7 and TRBJ2-3, with 9 bases lining up with TRBD2. With V trimmed by 2 bases and J by 4 bases, 4 bases remained unmatched. This CDR3 has 15 residues. From germline, CDR1 is SSHAT and CDR2 FNYEAQ (reference sequence). The CDR3 DNA reads as TGTGCCAGCAGCTTACGCGGGGGGGCCTCAGATACGCAGTATTTT. As protein: CASSLRGGASDTQYF.

V usage is TRBV9 and J usage is TRBJ2-2, with D uncertain. Trimming left V 0 bases short and J 5 bases short, with 2 bases between. CDR1 and CDR2 (germline): SGDLS, YYNGEE. The CDR3 runs to 12 residues. The CDR3 region has the DNA TGTGCCAGCAGCGTAGTAACCGGGGAGCTGTTTTTT. This encodes CASSVVTGELFF.